Reported below is one T cell receptor (beta chain). Its antigen is currently unknown. An assay was performed, and its level was deep. The table came from immunoSEQ multiplex PCR; TCRdb's copy has only in-frame clones and leaves some out. The data hold under 2,500,000 clones, with roughly 95% observed a single time. Trimming left V 5 bases short and J 4 bases short, with 18 bases between. The V gene's germline CDR1 is MNHNY and CDR2 SVGAGI (reference sequence). CDR3 length: 16 amino acids. This entry comes from a study of shared clonotypes between healthy human individuals. The study, taken as a whole, reports: The researchers took only blood, and tissue repertoires probably look different. Though the depth was large, rarefaction showed that sorted-subset sequencing was incomplete. Clonotype sharing across several donors was observed for about 5.5% of naive CD4 clonotypes.

The chain couples TRBV6-6 to TRBJ2-1; a weak D match, TRBD2 (6 bases). This receptor was obtained from a man in his late teens or twenties in good health. Input material: naive CD4+ T cells sorted from blood. Subset indicated: CD45RA+ positively selected. The DNA for the CDR3 is TGTGCCAGCAGTGCTCCCCCGGGACTCCTGTACAATGAGCAGTTCTTC. Amino acids: CASSAPPGLLYNEQFF.